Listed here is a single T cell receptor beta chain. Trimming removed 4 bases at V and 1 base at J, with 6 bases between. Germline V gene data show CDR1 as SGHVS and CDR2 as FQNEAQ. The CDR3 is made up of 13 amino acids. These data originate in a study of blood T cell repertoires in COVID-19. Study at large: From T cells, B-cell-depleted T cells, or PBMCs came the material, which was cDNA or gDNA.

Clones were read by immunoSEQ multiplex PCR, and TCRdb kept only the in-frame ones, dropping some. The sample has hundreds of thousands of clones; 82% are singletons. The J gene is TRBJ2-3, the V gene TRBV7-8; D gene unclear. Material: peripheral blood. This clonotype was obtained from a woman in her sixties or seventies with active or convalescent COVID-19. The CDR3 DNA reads TGTGCCAGCAGCTCCGCGCGCACAGATACGCAGTATTTT. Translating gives CASSSARTDTQYF.